This T cell receptor (beta chain) is from a study of T cell changes during pregnancy in multiple sclerosis. The CDR3 consists of 19 residues. Germline V gives CDR1 SEHNR, CDR2 FQNEAQ (reference sequence). V lost 0 bases to trimming and J lost 2 bases, with 22 bases between them. The table came from immunoSEQ multiplex PCR; TCRdb's copy has only in-frame clones and leaves some out. The data hold 30,000 to 40,000 clones, with 85% to 95% observed a single time. This chain joins TRBV7-9 and TRBJ1-2; TRBD1 might be the D (5 bases). The sequencing here drew on CD8+ T cells from peripheral blood mononuclear cells, taken in the third trimester of pregnancy. This receptor was obtained from a female donor with multiple sclerosis, enrolled in a pregnancy study. The CDR3 loop is CASSLAPGAGPWANYGYTF. CDR3 DNA: TGTGCCAGCAGCTTAGCCCCTGGGGCAGGGCCCTGGGCCAACTATGGCTACACCTTC.